One sample yielded the 24 T cell receptor beta chains listed below, sequenced in a study of CD8 T cells in ankylosing spondylitis. TCRdb re-called the 5' RACE reads through MiXCR, storing one row per CDR3 protein. This table holds about 130,000 distinct CDR3 sequences, more than 5.5% found once. The sequencing input was blood, either unsorted or a sorted T cell fraction (not recorded which). Receptors were obtained from a female donor with ankylosing spondylitis or in good health (not recorded which).

This clonotype was picked up many times. This rearrangement joins TRBV5-1 to TRBJ2-1; no reliable D call. The CDR3 covers 16 residues. CDR1 and CDR2 from the germline V gene are SGHRS and YFSETQ. The V end was cut by 0 bases, the J end by 0 bases, with 10 bases between. The CDR3 DNA follows: TGCGCCAGCAGCTTGGAGGGATTGAGCTCCTACAATGAGCAGTTCTTC. Residues: CASSLEGLSSYNEQFF.

This clonotype was counted ten times or more. V and J are TRBV7-2 and TRBJ1-5; D might be TRBD1 (5 bases). The CDR3 extends over 15 amino acids. The V gene lost 3 bases and the J gene lost 2 bases, with 11 bases spanning the gap. From germline, CDR1 is SGHTA and CDR2 FQGNSA. The CDR3 is CASSFGGDRNQPQHF. The CDR3 nucleotides read TGTGCCAGCAGCTTTGGGGGTGACCGCAATCAGCCCCAGCATTTT.

The chain employs TRBV30 and TRBJ2-5, with TRBD2 matching over 8 bases. Trimming removed 4 bases from V and 7 bases from J; junction bases left unmatched: 14. Germline CDR1 GTSNPN, CDR2 SVGIG (reference sequence). CDR3 size: 15 residues. CDR3 sequence reads: CAWKPLAGFAGTQYF. Here the CDR3 DNA reads TGTGCCTGGAAACCCTTAGCGGGGTTCGCCGGGACCCAGTACTTC.

The table lists this clonotype with many counts. This chain connects TRBV7-9 to TRBJ2-1; D is perhaps TRBD2 (6 bases). Per the germline V gene, CDR1 is SEHNR and CDR2 is FQNEAQ (reference sequence). Trimming removed 5 bases at V and 8 bases at J, with 16 bases between. This CDR3 is 14 amino acids long. For the CDR3, the DNA is TGTGCCAGCAGCCGCGGCGGGGATTGGCATGAGCAGTTCTTC. Translation: CASSRGGDWHEQFF. Supplemented by reference TRBV7-9 and TRBJ2-1, the full variable domain reads DTGVSQNPRHKITKRGQNVTFRCDPISEHNRLYWYRQTLGQGPEFLTYFQNEAQLEKSRLLSDRFSAERPKGSFSTLEIQRTEQGDSAMYLCASSRGGDWHEQFFGPGTRLTVL.

This clonotype was counted once. Given a much more abundant clone one base away, this may be a read error. This chain joins TRBV5-1 and TRBJ2-7; 7 nucleotides match TRBD1. Losses at the gene ends were 3 bases for V and 12 bases for J; bases not matched to a gene: 12. The CDR3 consists of 13 residues. The germline gives CDR1 SGHRS, CDR2 YFSETQ. The CDR3 DNA sequence: TGCGCCAGCAGCTCGCTACAGGGGAACCCTCGGTACTTC. Amino acid sequence: CASSSLQGNPRYF.

This clonotype was counted a few times. The chain links TRBV15 to TRBJ1-2; possible D gene TRBD1, 5 bases. CDR1 and CDR2 (germline): LNHNV, YYDKDF (reference sequence). The CDR3 length is 13 residues. Trimming pared 3 bases from V and 7 bases from J, leaving 12 bases between. DNA for the CDR3: TGTGCCACCAGCAGCACCAGGGATCGTGGCTACACCTTC. Protein product: CATSSTRDRGYTF.

There are many counts of this clonotype. The rearrangement links TRBV4-2 to TRBJ2-7; 7 bases map to TRBD1. V shed 1 base, J shed 0 bases, and the junction held 6 bases outside the gene matches. Looked up from germline, CDR1 is LGHNA and CDR2 is YNFKEQ. The length of the CDR3 is 16 residues. In DNA form, the CDR3 reads TGTGCCAGCAGCCAAGGTACCGGGACAGTCTCCTACGAGCAGTACTTC. It codes for CASSQGTGTVSYEQYF.

The chain recombines TRBV15 with TRBJ1-1; no definite D call. V was cut by 0 bases and J by 3 bases, with 8 bases left in between. Per germline, CDR1 LNHNV and CDR2 YYDKDF (reference sequence). This CDR3 spans 14 amino acids. The CDR3 reads CATSRDNGDTEAFF. The CDR3 DNA sequence: TGTGCCACCAGCAGAGATAACGGCGACACTGAAGCTTTCTTT.

This clonotype was counted ten times or more. V is TRBV29-1 and J is TRBJ2-2; D is possibly TRBD1 (5 bases). Germline values: CDR1 SQVTM, CDR2 ANQGSEA. CDR3 length: 13 residues. In DNA form, the CDR3 reads TGCACTGGTAGGGGAAGTCAAACCGGGGAGCTGTTTTTT. Protein product: CTGRGSQTGELFF.

This clonotype was observed many times. The genes are TRBV14 and TRBJ2-1; TRBD1 agrees at 12 bases. CDR1 and CDR2 (germline): SGHDN, FVKESK. The CDR3 is 20 residues long. With 0 bases clipped from V and 2 bases from J, the junction kept 11 bases outside the gene matches. This CDR3 reads CASSQETRDRGLRTYNEQFF. DNA for the CDR3: TGTGCCAGCAGCCAAGAAACGCGGGACAGGGGGCTAAGGACCTACAATGAGCAGTTCTTC.

V gene TRBV9 combines with J gene TRBJ1-4, with D possibly being TRBD1 (5 bases). CDR3 length equals 15 residues. V dropped 0 bases and J dropped 4 bases, with 10 bases sitting between them. Germline CDR1 reads SGDLS; CDR2 reads YYNGEE. This chain's CDR3 is CASSVAPGFNEKLFF. CDR3 DNA: TGTGCCAGCAGCGTAGCTCCAGGGTTTAATGAAAAACTGTTTTTT.

This clonotype was observed many times. The V gene is TRBV20-1, the J gene TRBJ1-2; tentative D call: TRBD1 (5 bases). V dropped 5 bases and J dropped 0 bases, with 13 bases sitting between them. The V gene's germline CDR1 is DFQATT and CDR2 SNEGSKA (reference sequence). The CDR3 has 14 amino acids. The CDR3 DNA is TGCAGTGCTCAAAACGGGGGGGCTAACTATGGCTACACCTTC. Translation: CSAQNGGANYGYTF.

This clonotype came up many times. V and J are TRBV7-9 and TRBJ2-5; the D gene is possibly TRBD1 (6 bases). Germline V CDR1 and CDR2: SEHNR, FQNEAQ (reference sequence). The CDR3 is made up of 14 amino acids. The V gene lost 2 bases and the J gene lost 3 bases, with 10 bases spanning the gap. For the CDR3, the DNA is TGTGCCAGCAGCTTAACCGGGACAAAAGAGACCCAGTACTTC. It translates to CASSLTGTKETQYF.

Remarks on this clonotype: Possible read error: a much larger clone is one base away. The J gene is TRBJ2-7, the V gene TRBV7-2; D might be TRBD1 (5 bases). The V gene's germline CDR1 is SGHTA and CDR2 FQGNSA. V was clipped by 5 bases and J by 6 bases, with 17 bases between them. This CDR3 has 14 amino acids. The DNA of the CDR3 is TGTGCCAGCAGCCCTGACCAGGGTCTTGGCGAGCAGTACTTC. This sequence encodes CASSPDQGLGEQYF.

This clonotype was seen ten or more times. V usage is TRBV4-1 and J usage is TRBJ2-3; 14 positions agree with TRBD2. V trimming: 4 bases; J trimming: 4 bases; junction bases outside the gene matches: 10. The CDR3 runs to 18 residues. CDR1 is MGHRA and CDR2 is YSYEKL in the germline V gene. The CDR3 DNA reads TGCGCCAGCAGCCTCGAAACCGGGACTAGCGGGGGCCCAGATACGCAGTATTTT. Its translation is CASSLETGTSGGPDTQYF.

In this sample, this clonotype turned up many times. The J gene is TRBJ2-1, the V gene TRBV6-5, with 8 nucleotides matching TRBD2. Losses at the gene ends were 2 bases for V and 8 bases for J; bases not matched to a gene: 11. Germline CDR1 and CDR2: MNHEY and SVGAGI. CDR3 length: 16 amino acids. The CDR3 region has the DNA TGTGCCAGCAGTTACGTGGCTAGCGGGTTGAGGGATGAGCAGTTCTTC. It codes for CASSYVASGLRDEQFF.

This clonotype was seen many times. The rearrangement joins TRBV11-2 to TRBJ1-4, with unresolved D. Germline V gives CDR1 SGHAT, CDR2 FQNNGV. This CDR3 comprises 14 residues. V dropped 1 base and J dropped 0 bases, with 3 bases sitting between them. DNA of the CDR3: TGTGCCAGCAGCTTAGCGGCAACTAATGAAAAACTGTTTTTT. Translating gives CASSLAATNEKLFF.

This clonotype was counted ten times or more. The rearrangement joins TRBV3-1 to TRBJ2-7; 8 bases align to TRBD2. This CDR3 comprises 15 residues. The J segment lost 3 bases and the V segment lost 3 bases, leaving 7 bases of the junction unmatched. Germline CDR1 reads LGHDT; CDR2 reads YNNKEL (reference sequence). In DNA form, the CDR3 reads TGTGCCAGCAGCCATGCAGCGGGGGAGTACTACGAGCAGTACTTC. Translated, it gives CASSHAAGEYYEQYF.

The sample holds many counts of this clonotype. The CDR3: CASSLRSRGYTDTQYF. The DNA of the CDR3 is TGTGCCAGCAGTTTAAGGTCCAGGGGGTACACAGATACGCAGTATTTT. The chain couples TRBV12-3 or TRBV12-4 to TRBJ2-3, with TRBD1 matching over 7 bases. The CDR3 contains 16 residues. Germline trimming cut 2 bases from V and 2 bases from J; bases unmatched to any gene: 7.

The table lists this clonotype with many counts. The V call is TRBV7-9, the J call TRBJ2-1; 11 bases fit TRBD2. Per germline, CDR1 SEHNR and CDR2 FQNEAQ (reference sequence). The ends lost 5 bases at V and 8 bases at J; junction bases unmatched: 8. The CDR3 extends over 15 amino acids. This CDR3 is CASSDSGGASHEQFF. In nucleotides, the CDR3 is TGTGCCAGCAGCGATAGCGGGGGGGCCTCCCATGAGCAGTTCTTC.

This clonotype has just a few counts. The rearrangement uses TRBV20-1 and TRBJ2-2; TRBD1 is a possible D gene (5 bases). The V end was cut by 2 bases, the J end by 6 bases, with 16 bases between. The CDR3 is 15 residues long. Germline assignment: CDR1 DFQATT and CDR2 SNEGSKA (reference sequence). The CDR3, as DNA: TGCAGTGCTAGATTATTGCAGGGATGGGCCGGGGAGCTGTTTTTT. Amino acids: CSARLLQGWAGELFF.

This clonotype was recorded at least ten times. The chain links TRBV12-3 or TRBV12-4 to TRBJ1-1; no definite D call. CDR3 length: 13 residues. V was shortened by 6 bases and J by 5 bases, with 13 bases between the two germline ends. The CDR3 region has the DNA TGTGCCAGCAGCAAAAGTGGGGTGACTGAAGCTTTCTTT. Translation: CASSKSGVTEAFF.

This clonotype was counted ten times or more. V is TRBV12-3 or TRBV12-4 and J is TRBJ1-2; 7 positions match TRBD1. J was trimmed by 6 bases and V by 4 bases; bases with no gene match: 5. The CDR3 has 13 amino acids. CDR3 sequence (DNA): TGTGCCAGCAGTTGGGGACAGTGGAATGGCTACACCTTC. The encoded protein is CASSWGQWNGYTF.

Of note for this clonotype: An end of the junction does not agree with germline; a read error may underlie this. This rearrangement joins TRBV5-5 to TRBJ2-1; maybe TRBD1 (6 bases). The CDR3 sequence is 13 residues long. CDR1 and CDR2 (germline): SGHKS, YYEKEE (reference sequence). CDR3 DNA sequence: TGTGTCAGCAGCTTGGACAGCTACAATGAGCAGTTCTTC. It is translated as CVSSLDSYNEQFF.